The 6 T cell receptor beta chains below were found in one sample sequenced in a study of blood T cell repertoires in COVID-19 (dated by TCRdb to between 2020 and 2021). Libraries were constructed by the immunoSEQ multiplex PCR assay. Here the immuneACCESS table is served through TCRdb, limited to in-frame sequences with V and J called. Missing clones are a known gap in these copies; in checked studies unresolved V genes cover under half, and the rest lacks a known reason. The sample table shows around 180,000 clones, and around 67% are seen once. Of the sample, approximately 3% falls within the top ten clones. Sequencing used peripheral blood. All receptors come from a woman aged 80 or over with acute or convalescent COVID-19.

The chain uses TRBV2 and TRBJ2-3; the match to TRBD1 covers 7 bases. CDR1 is SNHLY and CDR2 is FYNNEI in the germline V gene. J gave up 0 bases and V 5 bases, and 8 bases lay outside the gene matches. The CDR3 totals 16 residues. This CDR3 is CASSRQGMGSTDTQYF. The CDR3 nucleotides read TGTGCCAGCAGTAGACAGGGCATGGGGAGCACAGATACGCAGTATTTT.

This chain links TRBV6-6 with TRBJ1-1; D gene uncertain. The CDR3 contains 14 residues. Germline V gives CDR1 MNHNY, CDR2 SVGAGI (reference sequence). Between the trimmed V and J ends, which lost 0 bases and 0 bases, there was a span of 5 bases. As DNA, the CDR3 is TGTGCCAGCAGTTACTCGGCAGTGAACACTGAAGCTTTCTTT. As protein: CASSYSAVNTEAFF.

The chain combines TRBV6-5 with TRBJ2-7; D not certain. The V end lost 0 bases, the J end lost 3 bases, and 12 bases lay between the germline ends. Per germline, CDR1 MNHEY and CDR2 SVGAGI. The CDR3 contains 15 residues. The DNA for the CDR3 is TGTGCCAGCAGTTACTCCGCGGAACCTCACTACGAGCAGTACTTC. Encoded protein: CASSYSAEPHYEQYF.

The rearrangement links TRBV10-3 to TRBJ1-2; tentatively, D is TRBD1 (6 bases). Trimming pared 0 bases from V and 0 bases from J, leaving 14 bases between. CDR1 is ENHRY and CDR2 is SYGVKD in the germline V gene. This CDR3 has 17 residues. CDR3 sequence: CAISESWQGTPNYGYTF. The CDR3 DNA reads as TGTGCCATCAGTGAGTCTTGGCAGGGGACGCCTAACTATGGCTACACCTTC.

V usage is TRBV5-5 and J usage is TRBJ2-4; 7 bases fit TRBD2. The length of the CDR3 is 20 residues. Germline CDR1 is SGHKS and CDR2 is YYEKEE (reference sequence). V was pared by 2 bases and J by 0 bases, with 17 bases of the junction left unmatched. CDR3 nucleotides: TGTGCCAGCAGCTTTGGGGTGAGGGAGGGTAATATTCTAGCCAAAAACATTCAGTACTTC. It encodes CASSFGVREGNILAKNIQYF. Combining the CDR3 with reference TRBV5-5 and TRBJ2-4 gives the whole variable domain DAGVTQSPTHLIKTRGQQVTLRCSPISGHKSVSWYQQVLGQGPQFIFQYYEKEERGRGNFPDRFSARQFPNYSSELNVNALLLGDSALYLCASSFGVREGNILAKNIQYFGAGTRLSVL.

As regards this clone: A much larger clone is a single base away; this may be a read error. The rearrangement joins TRBV5-4 to TRBJ2-7; D is unresolved. V was shortened by 2 bases and J by 1 base, with 4 bases between the two germline ends. This CDR3 region has 12 residues. The V gene's germline CDR1 is SGHNT and CDR2 YYREEE (reference sequence). CDR3 amino acids: CASSFSSYEQYF. CDR3 bases: TGTGCCAGCAGCTTCAGTTCCTACGAGCAGTACTTC.